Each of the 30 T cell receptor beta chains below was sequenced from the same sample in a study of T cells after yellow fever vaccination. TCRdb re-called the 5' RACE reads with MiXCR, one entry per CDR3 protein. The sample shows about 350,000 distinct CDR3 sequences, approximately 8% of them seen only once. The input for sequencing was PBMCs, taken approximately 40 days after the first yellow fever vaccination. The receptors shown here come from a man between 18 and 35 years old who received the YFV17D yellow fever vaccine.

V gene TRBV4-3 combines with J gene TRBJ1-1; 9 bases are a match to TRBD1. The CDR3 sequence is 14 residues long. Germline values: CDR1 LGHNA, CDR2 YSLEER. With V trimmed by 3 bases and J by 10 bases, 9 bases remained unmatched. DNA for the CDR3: TGCGCCAGCAGCCACCCACAGGGGGCGAATAGAGCTTTCTTT. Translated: CASSHPQGANRAFF.

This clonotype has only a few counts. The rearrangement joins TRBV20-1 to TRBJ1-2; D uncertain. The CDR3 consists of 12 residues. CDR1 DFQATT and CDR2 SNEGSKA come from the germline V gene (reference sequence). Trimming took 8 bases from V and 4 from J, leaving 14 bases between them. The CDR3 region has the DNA TGCAGTCACGGATTAGTCGGCTATGGCTACACCTTC. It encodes CSHGLVGYGYTF.

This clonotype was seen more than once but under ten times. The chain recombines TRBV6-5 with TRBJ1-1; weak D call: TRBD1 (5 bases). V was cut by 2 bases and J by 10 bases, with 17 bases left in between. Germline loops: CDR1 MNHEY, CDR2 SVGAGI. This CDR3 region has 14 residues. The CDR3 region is CASSYGGSERVAFF. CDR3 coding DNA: TGTGCCAGCAGTTACGGGGGGTCAGAGCGGGTAGCTTTCTTT.

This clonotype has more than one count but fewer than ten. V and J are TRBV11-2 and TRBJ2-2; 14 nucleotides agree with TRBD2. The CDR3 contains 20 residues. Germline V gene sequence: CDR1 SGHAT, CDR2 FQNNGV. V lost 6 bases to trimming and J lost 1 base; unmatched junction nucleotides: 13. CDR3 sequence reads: CASRSPPGLAGGGNTGELFF. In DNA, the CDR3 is TGTGCCAGCAGATCCCCCCCCGGACTAGCGGGGGGAGGGAACACCGGGGAGCTGTTTTTT.

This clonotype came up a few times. CDR3 loop: CASSQDRGPNRGYEQYF. For the CDR3, the DNA is TGTGCCAGCAGCCAAGATCGTGGACCCAACCGCGGCTACGAGCAGTACTTC. V and J are TRBV4-2 and TRBJ2-7; D remains unclear. The CDR3 totals 17 residues. Germline-derived CDR1 and CDR2 are LGHNA and YNFKEQ. The V and J ends lost 0 bases and 3 bases respectively, with 18 bases between them.

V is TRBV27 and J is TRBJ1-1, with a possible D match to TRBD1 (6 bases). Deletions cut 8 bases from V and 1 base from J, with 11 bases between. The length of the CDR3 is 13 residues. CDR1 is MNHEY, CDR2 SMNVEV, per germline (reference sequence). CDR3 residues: CASQTGWNTEAFF. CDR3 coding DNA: TGTGCCAGCCAGACAGGATGGAACACTGAAGCTTTCTTT.

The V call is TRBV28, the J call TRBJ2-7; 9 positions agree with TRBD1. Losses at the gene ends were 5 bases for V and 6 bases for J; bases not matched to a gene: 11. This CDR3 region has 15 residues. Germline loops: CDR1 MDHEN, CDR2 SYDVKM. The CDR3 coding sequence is TGTGCCAGCAGTCTCAGACAGGGGGGGGCCTCCGAGCAGTACGTC. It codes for CASSLRQGGASEQYV.

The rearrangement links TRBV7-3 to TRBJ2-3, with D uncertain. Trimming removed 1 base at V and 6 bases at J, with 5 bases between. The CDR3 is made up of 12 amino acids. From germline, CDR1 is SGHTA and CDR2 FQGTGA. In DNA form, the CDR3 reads TGTGCCAGCAGCTTAATAGGGGATACGCAGTATTTT. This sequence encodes CASSLIGDTQYF.

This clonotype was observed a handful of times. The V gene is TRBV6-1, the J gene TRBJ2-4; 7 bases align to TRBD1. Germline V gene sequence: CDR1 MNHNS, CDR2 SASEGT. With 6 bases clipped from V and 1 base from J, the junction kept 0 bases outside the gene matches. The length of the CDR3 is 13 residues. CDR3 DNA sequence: TGTGCCAGCAGGGACAGGGCCAAAAACATTCAGTACTTC. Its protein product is CASRDRAKNIQYF.

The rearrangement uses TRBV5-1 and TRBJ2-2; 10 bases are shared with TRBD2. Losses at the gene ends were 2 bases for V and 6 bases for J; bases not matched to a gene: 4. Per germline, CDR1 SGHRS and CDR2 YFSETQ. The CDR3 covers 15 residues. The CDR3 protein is CASSLTSGAAGELFF. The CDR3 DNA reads TGCGCCAGCAGCTTAACTAGCGGGGCGGCCGGGGAGCTGTTTTTT.

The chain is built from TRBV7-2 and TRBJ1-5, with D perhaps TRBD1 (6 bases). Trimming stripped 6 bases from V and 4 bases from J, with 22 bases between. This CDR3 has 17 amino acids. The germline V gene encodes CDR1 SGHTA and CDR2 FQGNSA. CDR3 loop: CASSKLPGALGNQPQHF. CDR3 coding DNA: TGTGCCAGCAGTAAACTTCCGGGGGCCCTGGGGAATCAGCCCCAGCATTTT.

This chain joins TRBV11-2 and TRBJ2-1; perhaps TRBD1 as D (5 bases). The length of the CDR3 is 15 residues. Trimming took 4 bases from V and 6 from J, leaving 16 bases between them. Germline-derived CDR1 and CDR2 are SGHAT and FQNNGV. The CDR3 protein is CASSSRQLLSNEQFF. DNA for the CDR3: TGTGCCAGCAGCTCGAGACAGCTATTGTCCAATGAGCAGTTCTTC.

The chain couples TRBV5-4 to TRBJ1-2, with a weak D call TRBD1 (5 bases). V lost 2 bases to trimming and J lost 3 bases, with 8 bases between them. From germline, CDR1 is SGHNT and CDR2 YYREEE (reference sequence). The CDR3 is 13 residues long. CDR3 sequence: CASSLPGHYGYTF. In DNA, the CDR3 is TGTGCCAGCAGCTTACCGGGGCACTATGGCTACACCTTC.

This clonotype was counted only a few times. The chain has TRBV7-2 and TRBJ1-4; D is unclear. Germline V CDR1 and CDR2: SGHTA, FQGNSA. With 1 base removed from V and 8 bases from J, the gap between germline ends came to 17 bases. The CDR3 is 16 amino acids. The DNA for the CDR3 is TGTGCCAGCAGCTTAGGGGTACAACCCTTAGGGGAAAAACTGTTTTTT. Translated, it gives CASSLGVQPLGEKLFF.

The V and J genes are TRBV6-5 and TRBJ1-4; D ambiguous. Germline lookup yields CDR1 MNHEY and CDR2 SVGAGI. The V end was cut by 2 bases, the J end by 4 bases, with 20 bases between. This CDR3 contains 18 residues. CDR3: CASSYPTDALASNEKLFF. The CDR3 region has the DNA TGTGCCAGCAGTTACCCCACTGACGCCCTGGCCAGTAATGAAAAACTGTTTTTT.

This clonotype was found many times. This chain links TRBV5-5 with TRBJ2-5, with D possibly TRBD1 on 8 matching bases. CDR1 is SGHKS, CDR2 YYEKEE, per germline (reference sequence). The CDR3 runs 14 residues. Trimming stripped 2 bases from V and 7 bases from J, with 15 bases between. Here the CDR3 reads CASSFQGAGATQYF. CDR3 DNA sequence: TGTGCCAGCAGCTTTCAGGGGGCGGGGGCGACCCAGTACTTC.

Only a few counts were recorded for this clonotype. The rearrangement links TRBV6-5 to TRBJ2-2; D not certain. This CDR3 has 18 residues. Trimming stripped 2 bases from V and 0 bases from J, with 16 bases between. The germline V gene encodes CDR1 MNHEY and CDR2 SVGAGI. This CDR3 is CASSYGRSLSPNTGELFF. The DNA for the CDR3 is TGTGCCAGCAGTTACGGGCGGTCACTATCTCCGAACACCGGGGAGCTGTTTTTT.

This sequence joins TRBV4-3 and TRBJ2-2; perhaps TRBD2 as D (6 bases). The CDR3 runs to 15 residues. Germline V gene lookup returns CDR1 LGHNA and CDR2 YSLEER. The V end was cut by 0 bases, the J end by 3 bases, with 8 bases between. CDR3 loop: CASSQDTGDTGELFF. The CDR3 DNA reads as TGCGCCAGCAGCCAAGATACGGGAGACACCGGGGAGCTGTTTTTT.

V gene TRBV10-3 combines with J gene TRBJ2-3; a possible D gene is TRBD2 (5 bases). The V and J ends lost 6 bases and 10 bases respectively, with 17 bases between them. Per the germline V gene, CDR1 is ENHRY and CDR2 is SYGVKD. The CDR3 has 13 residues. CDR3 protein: CAISRTGGESQYF. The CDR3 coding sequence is TGTGCCATCAGCCGGACTGGCGGCGAGTCGCAGTATTTT.

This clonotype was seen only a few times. CDR3 sequence: CASSQVGQGADTQYF. Written as DNA, the CDR3 is TGCGCCAGCAGCCAAGTTGGACAGGGGGCAGATACGCAGTATTTT. The chain combines TRBV4-1 with TRBJ2-3, with TRBD1 identical over 10 bases. Unmatched junction bases numbered 2, after V lost 1 base and J lost 4 bases. CDR3 length: 15 residues. CDR1 and CDR2 (germline): MGHRA, YSYEKL.

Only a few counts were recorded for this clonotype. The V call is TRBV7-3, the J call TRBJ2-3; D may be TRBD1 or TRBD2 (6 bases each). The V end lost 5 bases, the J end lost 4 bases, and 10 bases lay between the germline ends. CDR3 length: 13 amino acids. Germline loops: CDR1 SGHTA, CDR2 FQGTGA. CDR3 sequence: CASSEGGPDTQYF. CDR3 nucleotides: TGTGCCAGCAGCGAGGGGGGTCCAGATACGCAGTATTTT.

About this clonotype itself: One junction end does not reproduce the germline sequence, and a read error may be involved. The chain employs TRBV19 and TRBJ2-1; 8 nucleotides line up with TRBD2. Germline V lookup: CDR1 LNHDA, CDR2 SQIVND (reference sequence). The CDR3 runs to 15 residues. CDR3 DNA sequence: TGTGCCAGTAGTATCACCAGCGGGGGATACAATGAGCCGTTCTTC. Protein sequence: CASSITSGGYNEPFF. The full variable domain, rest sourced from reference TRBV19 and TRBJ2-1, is DGGITQSPKYLFRKEGQNVTLSCEQNLNHDAMYWYRQDPGQGLRLIYYSQIVNDFQKGDIAEGYSVSREKKESFPLTVTSAQKNPTAFYLCASSITSGGYNEPFFGPGTRLTVL.

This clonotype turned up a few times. CDR3 nucleotide sequence: TGTGCCAGCAGCCCCTCTGGCGGGGCCATCTCCTACAATGAGCAGTTCTTC. Its translation is CASSPSGGAISYNEQFF. The J gene is TRBJ2-1, the V gene TRBV7-3, with a weak D call TRBD2 (6 bases). Germline V gene lookup returns CDR1 SGHTA and CDR2 FQGTGA. Between the trimmed V and J ends, which lost 5 bases and 0 bases, there was a span of 17 bases. The CDR3 is 17 residues long.

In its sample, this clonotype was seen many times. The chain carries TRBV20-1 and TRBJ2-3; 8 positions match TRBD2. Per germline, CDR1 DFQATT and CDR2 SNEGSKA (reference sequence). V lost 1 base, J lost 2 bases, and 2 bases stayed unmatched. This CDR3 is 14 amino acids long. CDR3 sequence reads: CSARGAGATDTQYF. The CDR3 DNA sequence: TGCAGTGCTAGAGGAGCGGGGGCCACAGATACGCAGTATTTT.

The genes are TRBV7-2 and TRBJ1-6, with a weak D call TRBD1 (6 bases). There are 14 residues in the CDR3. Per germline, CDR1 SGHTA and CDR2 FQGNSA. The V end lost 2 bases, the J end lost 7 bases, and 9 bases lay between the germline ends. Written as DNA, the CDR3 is TGTGCCAGCAGCTTACTGGGGGCAAATTCACCCCTCCACTTT. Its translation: CASSLLGANSPLHF.

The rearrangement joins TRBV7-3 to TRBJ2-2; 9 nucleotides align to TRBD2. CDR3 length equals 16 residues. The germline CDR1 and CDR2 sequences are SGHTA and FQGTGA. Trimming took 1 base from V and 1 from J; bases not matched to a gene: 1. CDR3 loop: CASSLNSGGNTGELFF. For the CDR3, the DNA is TGTGCCAGCAGCTTAAATAGCGGGGGGAACACCGGGGAGCTGTTTTTT.

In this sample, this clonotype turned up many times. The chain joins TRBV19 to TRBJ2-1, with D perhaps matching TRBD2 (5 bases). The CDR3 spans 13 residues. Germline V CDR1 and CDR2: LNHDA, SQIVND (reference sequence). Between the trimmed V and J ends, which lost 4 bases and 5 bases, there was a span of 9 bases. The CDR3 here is CASSNGVHNEQFF. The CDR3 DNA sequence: TGTGCCAGTAGTAACGGGGTCCACAATGAGCAGTTCTTC. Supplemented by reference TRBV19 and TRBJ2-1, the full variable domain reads DGGITQSPKYLFRKEGQNVTLSCEQNLNHDAMYWYRQDPGQGLRLIYYSQIVNDFQKGDIAEGYSVSREKKESFPLTVTSAQKNPTAFYLCASSNGVHNEQFFGPGTRLTVL.

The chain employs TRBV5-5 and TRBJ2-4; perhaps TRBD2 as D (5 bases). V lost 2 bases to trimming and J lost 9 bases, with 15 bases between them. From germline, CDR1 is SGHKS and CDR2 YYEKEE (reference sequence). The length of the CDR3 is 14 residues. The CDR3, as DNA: TGTGCCAGCAGCTTTGGCGTCCTGGGGAGCATTCAGTACTTC. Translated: CASSFGVLGSIQYF.

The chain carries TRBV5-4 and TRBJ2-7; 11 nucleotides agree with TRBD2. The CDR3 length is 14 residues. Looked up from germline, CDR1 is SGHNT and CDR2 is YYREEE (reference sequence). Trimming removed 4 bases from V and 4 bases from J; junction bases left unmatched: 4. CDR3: CASSVTSGAYEQYF. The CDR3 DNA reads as TGTGCCAGCAGCGTGACTAGCGGGGCGTACGAGCAGTACTTC.

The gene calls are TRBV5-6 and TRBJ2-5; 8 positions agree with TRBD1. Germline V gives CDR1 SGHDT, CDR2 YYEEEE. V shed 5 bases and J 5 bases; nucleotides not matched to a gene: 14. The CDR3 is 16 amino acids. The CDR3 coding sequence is TGTGCCAGCAGAACCGACAGGGGCCGACACGTGGAGACCCAGTACTTC. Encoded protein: CASRTDRGRHVETQYF.